This TCR beta chain was sequenced for a study of CD8+ T cells in alopecia areata. On this clone: The target antigen is unknown.

Study-level findings and limits: For patients receiving tofacitinib, scalp clonality and expanded CD8+ clones among the top 100 significantly decreased. Relative to mice, TCR sharing across patients was less clear, a difference possibly HLA-related.

Sequencing used cDNA as its template, made by extracting RNA and reverse transcribing it. Produced via immunoSEQ multiplex PCR; TCRdb's table is partial and in-frame only. In the table there are about 170,000 clones, roughly 58% of which are singletons. Germline V CDR1 and CDR2: MNHEY, SVGAGI. This CDR3 spans 14 amino acids. V lost 4 bases and J lost 2, with 12 bases in between. As to treatment: oral pan-JAK inhibitor, 5-10 mg twice daily. Peripheral blood and lesional scalp punch biopsies were taken from alopecia areata patients. Isolation of CD4+ and CD8+ T cells from PBMCs was achieved by sorting. V and J are TRBV6-5 and TRBJ2-7; the D gene is possibly TRBD2 (6 bases). This TCR was sampled from a human donor with alopecia areata. The sample in question was CD4+ T cells sorted from blood, obtained at approximately week 61, from a patient treated with tofacitinib. CDR3 bases: TGTGCCAGCAGTTCGGTTAGCGGTACCTACGAGCAGTACTTC. This encodes CASSSVSGTYEQYF.